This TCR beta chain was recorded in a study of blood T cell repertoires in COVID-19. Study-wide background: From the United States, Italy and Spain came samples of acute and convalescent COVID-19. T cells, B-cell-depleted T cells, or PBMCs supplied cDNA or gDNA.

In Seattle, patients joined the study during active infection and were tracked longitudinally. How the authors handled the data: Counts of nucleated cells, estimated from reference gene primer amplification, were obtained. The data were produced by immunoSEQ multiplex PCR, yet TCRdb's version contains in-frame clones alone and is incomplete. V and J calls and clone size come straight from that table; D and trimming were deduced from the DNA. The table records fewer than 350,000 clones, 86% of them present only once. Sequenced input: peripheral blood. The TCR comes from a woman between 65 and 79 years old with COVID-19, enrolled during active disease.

CDR3 nucleotides: TGTGCCAGCAGGGCTCGACAGGGTAACTACAATGAGCAGTTCTTC. Translation: CASRARQGNYNEQFF. This chain links TRBV2 with TRBJ2-1, with 7 bases that match TRBD1. V shed 6 bases and J 3 bases; nucleotides not matched to a gene: 8. This CDR3 comprises 15 residues. Germline CDR1 is SNHLY and CDR2 is FYNNEI.